This note documents a single T cell receptor beta chain sequence. Its antigen is still unknown. The CDR3 covers 12 residues. The germline V gene has CDR1 SEHNR and CDR2 FQNEAQ (reference sequence). This sample was taken from a study of T cells expressing NK-cell markers. Study-level information: Out of eight donors sequenced, seven tested HCMV-seropositive and the remaining one seronegative.

Study conclusions and caveats: Roughly 6 of the donors carried dominant NKG2C+ clonotypes that took up about 1.0-8% of their CD8+ T cells. A few donors' CD3+CD56-NKG2C+ cells were dominated by the same clonotypes.

It was by 5'RACE template switching with UMIs that TCR beta cDNA was made. TCRdb re-called the 5' RACE reads and gives one entry per CDR3 protein, without DNA. The table lists more than 400,000 distinct CDR3 sequences. The specimen sequenced was blood T cells: a sorted CD56 or NKG2C T cell subset, CD4+ or CD8+ T cells, or bulk PBMC T cells (not recorded which). The rearrangement uses TRBV7-9 and TRBJ2-2. The TCR sequence derives from a woman between 18 and 70 years old in good health. The CDR3 sequence is CASSFPTPELFF. Full variable domain (outside the CDR3, taken from reference TRBV7-9 and TRBJ2-2): DTGVSQNPRHKITKRGQNVTFRCDPISEHNRLYWYRQTLGQGPEFLTYFQNEAQLEKSRLLSDRFSAERPKGSFSTLEIQRTEQGDSAMYLCASSFPTPELFFGEGSRLTVL.